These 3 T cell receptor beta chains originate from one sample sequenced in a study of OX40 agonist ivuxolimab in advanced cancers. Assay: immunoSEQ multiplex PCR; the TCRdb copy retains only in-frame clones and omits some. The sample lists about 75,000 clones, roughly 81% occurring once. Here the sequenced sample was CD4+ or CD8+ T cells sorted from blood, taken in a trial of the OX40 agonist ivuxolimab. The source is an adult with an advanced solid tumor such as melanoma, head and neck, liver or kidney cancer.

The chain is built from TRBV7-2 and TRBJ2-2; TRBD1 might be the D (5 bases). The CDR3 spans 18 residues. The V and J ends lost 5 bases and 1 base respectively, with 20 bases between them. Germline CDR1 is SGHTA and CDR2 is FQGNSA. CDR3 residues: CASSTTLQVLLNTGELFF. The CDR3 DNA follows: TGTGCCAGCAGCACAACCTTACAGGTGCTCTTGAACACCGGGGAGCTGTTTTTT.

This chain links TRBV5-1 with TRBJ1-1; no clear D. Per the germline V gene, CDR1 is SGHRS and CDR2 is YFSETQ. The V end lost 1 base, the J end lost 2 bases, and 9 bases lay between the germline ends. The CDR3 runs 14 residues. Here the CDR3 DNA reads TGCGCCAGCAGCTTGACACCAACTAACACTGAAGCTTTCTTT. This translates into CASSLTPTNTEAFF.

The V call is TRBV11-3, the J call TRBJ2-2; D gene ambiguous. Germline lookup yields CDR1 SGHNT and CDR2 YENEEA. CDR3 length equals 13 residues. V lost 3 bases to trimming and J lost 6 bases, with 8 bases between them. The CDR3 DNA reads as TGTGCCAGCAGCTTCCGGGTCTCCGGGGAGCTGTTTTTT. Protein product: CASSFRVSGELFF.